The 23 T cell receptor beta chains listed next were all sequenced from one sample in a study of OX40 agonist ivuxolimab in advanced cancers. Sequencing was performed with immunoSEQ multiplex PCR; in TCRdb, only in-frame clones are kept and a portion is missing. The sample has 55,000 to 70,000 clones, about 85% seen once. Source: CD4+ or CD8+ T cells sorted from blood, taken in a trial of the OX40 agonist ivuxolimab. These TCRs come from an adult with an advanced solid tumor such as melanoma, head and neck, liver or kidney cancer.

The genes are TRBV10-3 and TRBJ2-5; D is unclear. CDR3 size: 16 residues. CDR1 is ENHRY and CDR2 is SYGVKD in the germline V gene. Trimming took off 4 bases at V and 1 base at J, with 16 bases between the two ends. CDR3 sequence reads: CAISALRARTQETQYF. The CDR3 nucleotides are TGTGCCATCAGTGCCCTAAGGGCTCGGACCCAAGAGACCCAGTACTTC.

The genes are TRBV30 and TRBJ2-1; D perhaps matches TRBD2 (7 bases). Germline CDR1 reads GTSNPN; CDR2 reads SVGIG (reference sequence). The CDR3 is made up of 14 amino acids. Deletions cut 3 bases from V and 9 bases from J, with 18 bases between. The CDR3 loop is CAWRGGRGGGEQFF. The CDR3 nucleotides are TGTGCCTGGAGGGGAGGGAGGGGGGGCGGTGAGCAGTTCTTC.

The chain uses TRBV27 and TRBJ1-1, with TRBD1 identical over 10 bases. Germline trimming cut 4 bases from V and 0 bases from J; bases unmatched to any gene: 2. Germline CDR1 is MNHEY and CDR2 is SMNVEV (reference sequence). The CDR3 is 15 residues long. The CDR3 coding sequence is TGTGCCAGCAGTTCAGGACAGGGGGTGAACACTGAAGCTTTCTTT. Encoded protein: CASSSGQGVNTEAFF.

This chain joins TRBV5-4 and TRBJ2-5; the D gene is possibly TRBD1 (5 bases). Germline V gene data show CDR1 as SGHNT and CDR2 as YYREEE (reference sequence). Trimming removed 1 base at V and 5 bases at J, with 9 bases between. CDR3 size: 13 residues. This CDR3 is CASSLPGWETQYF. In DNA form, the CDR3 reads TGTGCCAGCAGCTTGCCAGGGTGGGAGACCCAGTACTTC.

This rearrangement joins TRBV20-1 to TRBJ2-7; D call uncertain. Trimming took 5 bases from V and 7 from J, leaving 12 bases between them. The CDR3 is made up of 11 amino acids. Germline CDR1 is DFQATT and CDR2 is SNEGSKA (reference sequence). The CDR3 nucleotides read TGCAGTGCTCCCTTCGGGCGGGAGCAGTACTTC. Translation gives CSAPFGREQYF.

The chain couples TRBV4-2 to TRBJ1-5, with a weak D call TRBD1 (5 bases). Germline CDR1 LGHNA, CDR2 YNFKEQ. V lost 1 base, J lost 1 base, and 8 bases lay in between. CDR3 size: 15 residues. The DNA of the CDR3 is TGTGCCAGCAGCCAAGGGCGGGACAGCAATCAGCCCCAGCATTTT. Translated: CASSQGRDSNQPQHF.

J is TRBJ1-2 and V is TRBV30; 7 bases are shared with TRBD1. CDR3 length: 14 amino acids. V shed 3 bases, J shed 7 bases, and the junction held 11 bases outside the gene matches. Germline loops: CDR1 GTSNPN, CDR2 SVGIG (reference sequence). CDR3 DNA: TGTGCCTGGAGCCAAACCGGGACAGTCCTTGGCTACACCTTC. It translates to CAWSQTGTVLGYTF. The full variable domain, with the rest looked up from reference TRBV30 and TRBJ1-2, is SQTIHQWPATLVQPVGSPLSLECTVEGTSNPNLYWYRQAAGRGLQLLFYSVGIGQISSEVPQNLSASRPQDRQFILSSKKLLLSDSGFYLCAWSQTGTVLGYTFGSGTRLTVV.

The chain uses TRBV18 and TRBJ1-3; D is unclear. Germline V gives CDR1 KGHSH, CDR2 LQKENI. This CDR3 comprises 15 residues. Trimming removed 3 bases at V and 6 bases at J, with 15 bases between. CDR3 in amino acids: CASSPWSDQANTIYF. CDR3 sequence (DNA): TGTGCCAGCTCACCTTGGTCAGACCAGGCAAACACCATATATTTT.

V and J are TRBV27 and TRBJ2-4; 7 nucleotides agree with TRBD2. The length of the CDR3 is 16 residues. V shed 5 bases and J 1 base; nucleotides not matched to a gene: 8. The V gene's germline CDR1 is MNHEY and CDR2 SMNVEV (reference sequence). The CDR3 DNA reads TGTGCCAGCAGTCAATTGGGAGGGAGGGCCAAAAACATTCAGTACTTC. This translates into CASSQLGGRAKNIQYF.

The chain combines TRBV28 with TRBJ2-1; 9 bases align to TRBD1. The CDR3 spans 15 residues. Germline V lookup: CDR1 MDHEN, CDR2 SYDVKM. The ends lost 6 bases at V and 4 bases at J; junction bases unmatched: 7. The CDR3 protein is CASSRTTGGYNEQFF. In nucleotides, the CDR3 is TGTGCCAGCAGCAGAACGACAGGGGGATACAATGAGCAGTTCTTC.

This clone was detected once. An end of the junction differs from the germline gene, which may be a read error. This chain links TRBV11-3 with TRBJ2-5; D remains unclear. The CDR3 runs 11 residues. Germline V gene data show CDR1 as SGHNT and CDR2 as YENEEA. The CDR3 region is CASSLSGDTHF. CDR3 DNA sequence: TGTGCCAGCAGCTTATCTGGTGACACTCACTTC.

The CDR3 DNA follows: TGTGCCAGCACGTCGGGACTAGGTTCACCCCTCCACTTT. Amino acid sequence: CASTSGLGSPLHF. This chain links TRBV6-5 with TRBJ1-6, with D possibly being TRBD1 (5 bases). V dropped 7 bases and J dropped 9 bases, with 13 bases sitting between them. Germline V gene sequence: CDR1 MNHEY, CDR2 SVGAGI. The CDR3 extends over 13 amino acids.

A few counts support this clone. This sequence joins TRBV28 and TRBJ2-1; perhaps TRBD1 as D (5 bases). Trimming removed 6 bases at V and 5 bases at J, with 17 bases between. Germline CDR1 MDHEN, CDR2 SYDVKM. CDR3 length: 15 amino acids. CDR3 region: CASRSVRAPDNEQFF. CDR3 DNA: TGTGCCAGCAGATCCGTCAGGGCCCCGGACAATGAGCAGTTCTTC.

This chain connects TRBV4-1 to TRBJ1-4; 7 nucleotides agree with TRBD1. The trim removed 1 base at V and 8 bases at J, leaving 7 bases unmatched. Germline V gives CDR1 MGHRA, CDR2 YSYEKL. The length of the CDR3 is 15 residues. CDR3 nucleotide sequence: TGCGCCAGCAGCCAAGCCTTAGGGGGCGAAGAAAAACTGTTTTTT. Its protein is CASSQALGGEEKLFF.

This chain links TRBV19 with TRBJ2-3, with D possibly matching TRBD1 (6 bases). Germline-derived CDR1 and CDR2 are LNHDA and SQIVND (reference sequence). This CDR3 contains 15 residues. With 3 bases removed from V and 4 bases from J, the gap between germline ends came to 14 bases. CDR3 DNA sequence: TGTGCCAGTAGTATGAGTGGGGGCGAGTCAGATACGCAGTATTTT. This gives the protein CASSMSGGESDTQYF.

The genes are TRBV28 and TRBJ2-1; tentatively, D is TRBD1 or TRBD2 (6 bases each). The CDR3 spans 14 residues. The V end was cut by 6 bases, the J end by 8 bases, with 17 bases between. Germline V lookup: CDR1 MDHEN, CDR2 SYDVKM. Here the CDR3 DNA reads TGTGCCAGCAGAATGGGGGGCAGGGGTGATGAGCAGTTCTTC. The encoded protein is CASRMGGRGDEQFF.

CDR3 sequence reads: CAWTPGNGANYGYTF. As DNA, the CDR3 is TGTGCCTGGACCCCAGGGAATGGGGCTAACTATGGCTACACCTTC. The chain recombines TRBV30 with TRBJ1-2; D is perhaps TRBD1 (5 bases). The CDR3 is 15 residues long. CDR1 GTSNPN and CDR2 SVGIG come from the germline V gene (reference sequence). Trimming stripped 4 bases from V and 0 bases from J, with 15 bases between.

The chain is built from TRBV7-8 and TRBJ2-7, with D possibly TRBD2 on 5 matching bases. V dropped 5 bases and J dropped 4 bases, with 21 bases sitting between them. The CDR3 sequence is 16 residues long. Germline V gene sequence: CDR1 SGHVS, CDR2 FQNEAQ. The CDR3 sequence: CASSNWRSRRGYEQYF. The CDR3 nucleotides are TGTGCCAGCAGCAACTGGAGGAGTCGGAGAGGGTACGAGCAGTACTTC.

This chain joins TRBV7-2 and TRBJ2-1; 8 bases agree with TRBD2. Looked up from germline, CDR1 is SGHTA and CDR2 is FQGNSA. This CDR3 has 14 amino acids. The J segment lost 9 bases and the V segment lost 1 base, leaving 5 bases of the junction unmatched. This CDR3 reads CASSLGRLAGEQFF. The CDR3 nucleotides are TGTGCCAGCAGCTTAGGTAGGCTAGCGGGTGAGCAGTTCTTC. Complete variable domain (other parts from reference TRBV7-2 and TRBJ2-1): GAGVSQSPSNKVTEKGKDVELRCDPISGHTALYWYRQSLGQGLEFLIYFQGNSAPDKSGLPSDRFSAERTGGSVSTLTIQRTQQEDSAVYLCASSLGRLAGEQFFGPGTRLTVL.

A note on this clone: Within the sample, other DNA sequences also encode this same CDR3. The chain uses TRBV6-5 and TRBJ2-7, with D hard to call. The ends were cut back, 6 bases at V and 7 bases at J, with 10 bases in the middle. Germline CDR1 is MNHEY and CDR2 is SVGAGI. The CDR3 totals 11 residues. The CDR3 region is CASSSNGEQYF. CDR3 DNA sequence: TGTGCCAGCAGCTCAAATGGGGAGCAGTACTTC.

The genes are TRBV2 and TRBJ2-3; D unresolved. This CDR3 has 11 amino acids. V was clipped by 6 bases and J by 5 bases, with 6 bases between them. Germline lookup yields CDR1 SNHLY and CDR2 FYNNEI. The DNA for the CDR3 is TGTGCCAGCAGACTGTTAGATACGCAGTATTTT. It specifies CASRLLDTQYF.

This sequence joins TRBV7-3 and TRBJ2-1; unclear D gene. The CDR3 runs 13 residues. V was shortened by 0 bases and J by 8 bases, with 8 bases between the two germline ends. Germline CDR1 reads SGHTA; CDR2 reads FQGTGA. CDR3 coding DNA: TGTGCCAGCAGCTTAACCCGGGTGGATGAGCAGTTCTTC. Translating it yields CASSLTRVDEQFF.

In the case of this clone: The junction does not match germline at one end; this may be a read error. The chain recombines TRBV10-1 with TRBJ1-2, with 9 bases aligning to TRBD1. Per the germline V gene, CDR1 is WNHNN and CDR2 is SYGVQD (reference sequence). The CDR3 totals 12 residues. The CDR3 is CASSEQGQGRIF. The CDR3 DNA reads TGCGCCAGCAGTGAGCAGGGACAGGGACGAATCTTC.